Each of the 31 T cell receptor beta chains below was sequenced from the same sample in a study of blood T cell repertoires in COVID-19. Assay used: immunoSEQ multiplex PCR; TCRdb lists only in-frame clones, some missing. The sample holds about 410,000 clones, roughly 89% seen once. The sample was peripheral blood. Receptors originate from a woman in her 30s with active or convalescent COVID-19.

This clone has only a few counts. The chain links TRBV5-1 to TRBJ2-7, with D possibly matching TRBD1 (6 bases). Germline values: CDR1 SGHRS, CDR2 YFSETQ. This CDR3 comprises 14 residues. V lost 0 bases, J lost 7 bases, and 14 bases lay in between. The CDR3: CASSLGTAASEQYF. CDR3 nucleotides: TGCGCCAGCAGCTTGGGGACAGCTGCCTCTGAGCAGTACTTC.

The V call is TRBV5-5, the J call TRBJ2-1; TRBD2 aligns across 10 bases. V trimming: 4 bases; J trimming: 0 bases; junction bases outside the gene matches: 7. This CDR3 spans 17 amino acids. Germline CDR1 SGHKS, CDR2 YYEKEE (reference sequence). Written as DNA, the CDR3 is TGTGCCAGCAGCCGCCCTAGCGGGGGACCCTCCTACAATGAGCAGTTCTTC. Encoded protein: CASSRPSGGPSYNEQFF.

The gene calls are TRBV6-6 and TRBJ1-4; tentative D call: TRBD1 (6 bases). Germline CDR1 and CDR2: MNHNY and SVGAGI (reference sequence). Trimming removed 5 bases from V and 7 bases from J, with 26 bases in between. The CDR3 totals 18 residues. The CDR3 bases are TGTGCCAGCAGTCGGTACCCCCCTCAACAGGGACGGATTGAAAAACTGTTTTTT. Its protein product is CASSRYPPQQGRIEKLFF.

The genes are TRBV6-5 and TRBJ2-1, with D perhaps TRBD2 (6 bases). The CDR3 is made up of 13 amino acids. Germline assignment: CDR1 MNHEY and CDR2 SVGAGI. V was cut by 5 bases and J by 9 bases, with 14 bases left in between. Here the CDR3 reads CASSPLEGGEQFF. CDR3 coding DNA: TGTGCCAGCAGTCCCTTGGAGGGTGGTGAGCAGTTCTTC.

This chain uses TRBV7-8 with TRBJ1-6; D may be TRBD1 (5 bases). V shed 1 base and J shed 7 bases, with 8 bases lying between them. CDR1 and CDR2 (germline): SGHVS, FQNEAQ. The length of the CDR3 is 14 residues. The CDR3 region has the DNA TGTGCCAGCAGCTTAGAGGGGTCGAATTCACCCCTCCACTTT. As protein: CASSLEGSNSPLHF.

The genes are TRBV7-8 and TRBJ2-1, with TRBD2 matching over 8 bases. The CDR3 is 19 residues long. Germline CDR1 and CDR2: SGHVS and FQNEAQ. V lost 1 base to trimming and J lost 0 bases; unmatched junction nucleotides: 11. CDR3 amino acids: CASSLGRLAGDSSYNEQFF. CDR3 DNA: TGTGCCAGCAGCTTAGGTAGGCTAGCGGGCGATTCCTCCTACAATGAGCAGTTCTTC.

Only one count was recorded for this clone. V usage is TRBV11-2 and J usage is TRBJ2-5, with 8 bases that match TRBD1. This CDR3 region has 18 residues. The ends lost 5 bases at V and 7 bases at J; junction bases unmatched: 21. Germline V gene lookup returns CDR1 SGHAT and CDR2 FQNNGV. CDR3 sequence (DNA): TGTGCCAGCAGCCCACTGAAAGGCCCAGGGGGCGCGGCTGGGACCCAGTACTTC. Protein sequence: CASSPLKGPGGAAGTQYF.

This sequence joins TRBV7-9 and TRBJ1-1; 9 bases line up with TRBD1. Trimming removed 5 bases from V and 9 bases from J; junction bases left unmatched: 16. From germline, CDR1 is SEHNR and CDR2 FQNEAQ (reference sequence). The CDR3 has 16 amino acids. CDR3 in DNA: TGTGCCAGCAGCCCGGGACAGGGAGAGAGGGGCGGGAAAGCTTTCTTT. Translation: CASSPGQGERGGKAFF.

The CDR3 sequence: CASSLGTGQATNYGYTF. In DNA form, the CDR3 reads TGTGCCAGCAGCTTGGGCACCGGACAGGCTACTAACTATGGCTACACCTTC. The gene calls are TRBV5-6 and TRBJ1-2, with 7 bases aligning to TRBD1. Germline V lookup: CDR1 SGHDT, CDR2 YYEEEE. The trim removed 0 bases at V and 0 bases at J, leaving 8 bases unmatched. The CDR3 consists of 17 residues.

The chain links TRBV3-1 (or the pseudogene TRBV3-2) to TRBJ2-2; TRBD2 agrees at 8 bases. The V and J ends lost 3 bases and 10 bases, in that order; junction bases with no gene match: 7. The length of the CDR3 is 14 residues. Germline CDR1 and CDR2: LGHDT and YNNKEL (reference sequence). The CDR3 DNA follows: TGTGCCAGCAGCCAGCCTGGGACTAGTCAGGAGCTGTTTTTT. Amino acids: CASSQPGTSQELFF.

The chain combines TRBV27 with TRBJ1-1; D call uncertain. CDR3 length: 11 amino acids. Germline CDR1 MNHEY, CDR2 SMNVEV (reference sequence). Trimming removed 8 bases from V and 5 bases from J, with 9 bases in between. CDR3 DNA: TGTGCCAGCGCCCGCGGTACTGAAGCTTTCTTT. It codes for CASARGTEAFF.

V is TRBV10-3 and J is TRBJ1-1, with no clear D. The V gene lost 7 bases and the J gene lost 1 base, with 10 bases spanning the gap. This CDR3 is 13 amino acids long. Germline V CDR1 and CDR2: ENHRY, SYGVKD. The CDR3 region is CAIISGENTEAFF. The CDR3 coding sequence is TGTGCCATCATCTCGGGTGAGAACACTGAAGCTTTCTTT.

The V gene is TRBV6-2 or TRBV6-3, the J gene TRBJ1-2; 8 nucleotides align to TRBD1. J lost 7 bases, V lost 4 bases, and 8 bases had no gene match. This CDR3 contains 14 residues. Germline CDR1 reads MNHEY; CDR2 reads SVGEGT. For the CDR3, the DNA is TGTGCCAGCAGTTCCAACGGACAGGGCCTTGGCTACACCTTC. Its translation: CASSSNGQGLGYTF.

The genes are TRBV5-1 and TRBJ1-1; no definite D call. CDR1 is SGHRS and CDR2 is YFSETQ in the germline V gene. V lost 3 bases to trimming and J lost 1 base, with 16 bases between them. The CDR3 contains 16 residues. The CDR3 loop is CASSYGRGATNTEAFF. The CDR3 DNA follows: TGCGCCAGCAGCTACGGACGGGGAGCCACGAACACTGAAGCTTTCTTT.

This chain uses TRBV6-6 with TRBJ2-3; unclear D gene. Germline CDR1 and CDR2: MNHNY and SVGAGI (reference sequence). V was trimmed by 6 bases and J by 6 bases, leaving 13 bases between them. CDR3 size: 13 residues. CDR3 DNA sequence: TGTGCCAGCAGCCCGATGGAGTCGGATACGCAGTATTTT. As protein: CASSPMESDTQYF.

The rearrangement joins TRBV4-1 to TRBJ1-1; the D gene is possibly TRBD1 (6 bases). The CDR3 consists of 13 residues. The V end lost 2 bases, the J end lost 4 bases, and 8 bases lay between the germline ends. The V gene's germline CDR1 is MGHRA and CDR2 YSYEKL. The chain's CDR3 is CASSQWGRTEAFF. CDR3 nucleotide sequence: TGCGCCAGCAGCCAATGGGGGCGCACTGAAGCTTTCTTT.

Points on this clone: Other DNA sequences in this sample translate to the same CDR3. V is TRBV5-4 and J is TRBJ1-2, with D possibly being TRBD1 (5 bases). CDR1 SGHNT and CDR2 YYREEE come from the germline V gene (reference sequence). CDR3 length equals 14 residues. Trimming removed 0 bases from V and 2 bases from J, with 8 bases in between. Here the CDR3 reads CASSLAGQNYGYTF. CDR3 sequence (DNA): TGTGCCAGCAGCTTGGCCGGACAAAACTATGGCTACACCTTC.

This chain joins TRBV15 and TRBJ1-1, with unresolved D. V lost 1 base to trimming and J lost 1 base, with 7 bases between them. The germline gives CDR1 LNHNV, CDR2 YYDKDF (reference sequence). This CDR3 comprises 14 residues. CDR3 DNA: TGTGCCACCAGCAGAGTACGACAGAACACTGAAGCTTTCTTT. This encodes CATSRVRQNTEAFF. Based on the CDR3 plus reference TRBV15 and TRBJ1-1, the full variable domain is DAMVIQNPRYQVTQFGKPVTLSCSQTLNHNVMYWYQQKSSQAPKLLFHYYDKDFNNEADTPDNFQSRRPNTSFCFLDIRSPGLGDTAMYLCATSRVRQNTEAFFGQGTRLTVV.

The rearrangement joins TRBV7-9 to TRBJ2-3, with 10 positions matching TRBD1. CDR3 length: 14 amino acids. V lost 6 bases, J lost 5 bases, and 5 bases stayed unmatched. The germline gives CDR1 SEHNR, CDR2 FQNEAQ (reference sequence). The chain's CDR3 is CASSSDRGLDTQYF. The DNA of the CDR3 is TGTGCCAGCAGTTCAGACAGGGGGCTAGATACGCAGTATTTT.

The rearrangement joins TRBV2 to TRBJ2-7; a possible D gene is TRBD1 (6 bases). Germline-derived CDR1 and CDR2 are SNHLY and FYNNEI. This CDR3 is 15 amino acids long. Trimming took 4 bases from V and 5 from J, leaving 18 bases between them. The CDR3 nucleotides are TGTGCCAGCAGTGGGTTAGGCAGGGGAACTAACGAGCAGTACTTC. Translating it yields CASSGLGRGTNEQYF.

CDR3 amino acids: CASSQTGLGITYEQYF. In DNA form, the CDR3 reads TGTGCCAGCAGCCAGACGGGACTCGGGATCACCTACGAGCAGTACTTC. This chain joins TRBV3-1 (or the pseudogene TRBV3-2) and TRBJ2-7; the D gene is possibly TRBD2 (6 bases). This CDR3 contains 16 residues. The germline gives CDR1 LGHDT, CDR2 YNNKEL (reference sequence). Trimming removed 3 bases at V and 2 bases at J, with 17 bases between.

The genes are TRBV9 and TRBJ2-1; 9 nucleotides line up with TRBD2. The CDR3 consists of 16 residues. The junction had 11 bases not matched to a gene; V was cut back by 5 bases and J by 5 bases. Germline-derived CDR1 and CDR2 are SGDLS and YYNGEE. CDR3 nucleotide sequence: TGTGCCAGCAGATCTACCGGGACTAGCCCAAACAATGAGCAGTTCTTC. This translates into CASRSTGTSPNNEQFF. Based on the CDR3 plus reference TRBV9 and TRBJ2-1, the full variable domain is DSGVTQTPKHLITATGQRVTLRCSPRSGDLSVYWYQQSLDQGLQFLIQYYNGEERAKGNILERFSAQQFPDLHSELNLSSLELGDSALYFCASRSTGTSPNNEQFFGPGTRLTVL.

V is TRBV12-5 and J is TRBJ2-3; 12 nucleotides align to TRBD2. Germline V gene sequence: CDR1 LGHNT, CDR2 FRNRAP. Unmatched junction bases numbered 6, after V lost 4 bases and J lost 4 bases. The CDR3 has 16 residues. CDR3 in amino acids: CASGSKTSGGADTQYF. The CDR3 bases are TGTGCTAGTGGTTCCAAGACTAGCGGGGGCGCAGATACGCAGTATTTT.

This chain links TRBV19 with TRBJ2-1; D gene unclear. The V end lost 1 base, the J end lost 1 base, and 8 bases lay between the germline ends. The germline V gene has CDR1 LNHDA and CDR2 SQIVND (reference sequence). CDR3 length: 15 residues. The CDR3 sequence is CASSIGRPSYNEQFF. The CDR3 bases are TGTGCCAGTAGTATAGGCAGGCCTTCCTACAATGAGCAGTTCTTC. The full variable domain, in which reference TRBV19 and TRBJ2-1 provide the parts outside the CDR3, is DGGITQSPKYLFRKEGQNVTLSCEQNLNHDAMYWYRQDPGQGLRLIYYSQIVNDFQKGDIAEGYSVSREKKESFPLTVTSAQKNPTAFYLCASSIGRPSYNEQFFGPGTRLTVL.

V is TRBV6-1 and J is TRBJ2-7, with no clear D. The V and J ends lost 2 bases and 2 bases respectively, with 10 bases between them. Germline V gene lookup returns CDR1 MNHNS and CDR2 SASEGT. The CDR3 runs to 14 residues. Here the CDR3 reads CASSEFTLTYEQYF. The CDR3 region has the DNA TGTGCCAGCAGTGAATTTACATTGACCTACGAGCAGTACTTC.

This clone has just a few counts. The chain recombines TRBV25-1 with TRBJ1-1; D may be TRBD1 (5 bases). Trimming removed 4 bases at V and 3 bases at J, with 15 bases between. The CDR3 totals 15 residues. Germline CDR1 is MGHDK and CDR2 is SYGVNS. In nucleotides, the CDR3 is TGTGCCAGCAGTGCCCTGACACAAGGGGACACTGAAGCTTTCTTT. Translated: CASSALTQGDTEAFF.

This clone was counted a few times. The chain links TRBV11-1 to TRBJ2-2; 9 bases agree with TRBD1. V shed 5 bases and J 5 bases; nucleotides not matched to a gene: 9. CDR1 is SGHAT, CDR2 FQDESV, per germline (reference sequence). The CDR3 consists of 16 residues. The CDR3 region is CASSRMGQGGTGELFF. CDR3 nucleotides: TGTGCCAGCAGCCGAATGGGACAGGGCGGGACCGGGGAGCTGTTTTTT.

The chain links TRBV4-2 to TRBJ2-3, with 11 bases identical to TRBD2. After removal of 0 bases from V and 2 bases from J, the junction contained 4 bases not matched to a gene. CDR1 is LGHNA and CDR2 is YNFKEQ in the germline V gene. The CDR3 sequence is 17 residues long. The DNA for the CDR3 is TGTGCCAGCAGCCAAGATCCTAGCGGGGGGTACACAGATACGCAGTATTTT. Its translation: CASSQDPSGGYTDTQYF.

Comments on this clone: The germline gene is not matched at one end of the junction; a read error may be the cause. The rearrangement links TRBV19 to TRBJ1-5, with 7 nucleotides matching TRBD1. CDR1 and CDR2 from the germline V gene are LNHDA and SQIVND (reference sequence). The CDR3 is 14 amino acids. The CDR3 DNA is TGTGCCAGTAGTTTCCGGGACAGCAGTCAGCCCCAGCATTTT. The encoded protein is CASSFRDSSQPQHF. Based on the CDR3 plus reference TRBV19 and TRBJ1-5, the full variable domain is DGGITQSPKYLFRKEGQNVTLSCEQNLNHDAMYWYRQDPGQGLRLIYYSQIVNDFQKGDIAEGYSVSREKKESFPLTVTSAQKNPTAFYLCASSFRDSSQPQHFGDGTRLSIL.

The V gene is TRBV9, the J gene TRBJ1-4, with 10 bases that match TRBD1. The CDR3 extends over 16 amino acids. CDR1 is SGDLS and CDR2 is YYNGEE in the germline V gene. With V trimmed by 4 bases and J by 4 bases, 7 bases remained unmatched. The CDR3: CASSSRQGADNEKLFF. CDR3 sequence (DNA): TGTGCCAGCAGCAGCCGACAGGGGGCTGATAATGAAAAACTGTTTTTT.

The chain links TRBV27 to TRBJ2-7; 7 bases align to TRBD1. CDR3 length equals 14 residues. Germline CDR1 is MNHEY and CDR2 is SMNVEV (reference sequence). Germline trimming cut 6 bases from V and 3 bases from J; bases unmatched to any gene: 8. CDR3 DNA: TGTGCCAGCAGAGATCGACAGGGTGGCTACGAGCAGTACTTC. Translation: CASRDRQGGYEQYF.